This T cell receptor beta chain was captured by sequencing in a study of blood T cell repertoires in COVID-19. Study-level information: Acute and convalescent COVID-19 specimens originated in the United States, Italy and Spain. Nucleic acid was either cDNA or gDNA, and it came from T cells, B-cell-depleted T cells, or PBMCs.

The germline V and J ends were trimmed by 6 bases and 0 bases, with 11 bases remaining between them. Germline-derived CDR1 and CDR2 are MDHEN and SYDVKM. The CDR3 has 15 residues. Original data processing: Estimates of nucleated cell counts were drawn from the amplification of reference gene primers. This table comes from immunoSEQ multiplex PCR, and its TCRdb copy is limited to in-frame clones, with some not included. V and J calls and clone size come straight from that table; D and trimming were deduced from the DNA. Among approximately 300,000 clones, about 90% were seen once, and the ten largest hold approximately 6.5%.

The sample taken for sequencing was peripheral blood. The chain recombines TRBV28 with TRBJ2-2; maybe TRBD1 (6 bases). This TCR was sampled from a man aged 18 to 29 who had recovered from COVID-19. CDR3 loop: CASRPGQSNTGELFF. CDR3 nucleotide sequence: TGTGCCAGCAGACCGGGACAATCGAACACCGGGGAGCTGTTTTTT.